A selection of T cell receptor beta chains follows, all from one sample in a study of cytomegalovirus exposure and HLA in healthy donors. The repertoire was sequenced with immunoSEQ multiplex PCR; TCRdb's copy has only in-frame clones and lacks some. The repertoire table contains about 120,000 clones. The sample taken for sequencing was PBMCs. All receptors derive from a young man in good health and CMV-seronegative. The CDR3 runs from the conserved cysteine through the conserved F or W. Fields, in order: V gene, D gene, J gene, CDR3 protein, CDR3 DNA. The D gene is left open where the match is weak.

>TRBV7-9|TRBD1|TRBJ1-2
CASSSGQGYGYTF
TGTGCCAGCAGCTCGGGACAGGGCTATGGCTACACCTTC
>TRBV4-1|TRBD2|TRBJ2-2
CASSQDSGGANTGELFF
TGCGCCAGCAGCCAAGATAGCGGGGGGGCCAACACCGGGGAGCTGTTTTTT
>TRBV4-1|-|TRBJ2-3
CASSRGGPRTDTQYF
TGCGCCAGCAGCCGAGGGGGACCCCGCACAGATACGCAGTATTTT
>TRBV27|TRBD1|TRBJ2-1
CASRRDRVQDNEQFF
TGTGCCAGCAGACGGGACAGGGTGCAGGACAATGAGCAGTTCTTC
>TRBV5-1|TRBD2|TRBJ2-3
CASSSTSGSSDTQYF
TGCGCCAGCAGCTCGACTAGCGGGAGCTCAGATACGCAGTATTTT
>TRBV15|-|TRBJ1-1
CATSKRQHINTEAFF
TGTGCCACCAGCAAGCGACAGCATATCAACACTGAAGCTTTCTTT
>TRBV25-1|-|TRBJ1-2
CASSERRGLHGYTF
TGTGCCAGCAGTGAAAGAAGGGGCCTTCATGGCTACACCTTC
>TRBV7-2|-|TRBJ2-5
CASSLPAGGGRTQYF
TGTGCCAGCAGCTTACCTGCTGGGGGCGGCCGGACCCAGTACTTC
>TRBV15|-|TRBJ2-1
CATSRDSPKQFF
TGTGCCACCAGCAGGGACAGTCCCAAGCAGTTCTTC
>TRBV15|TRBD1|TRBJ2-7
CATSRDYPDRADEQYF
TGTGCCACCAGCAGAGATTATCCCGACAGGGCCGACGAGCAGTACTTC
>TRBV5-6|-|TRBJ1-3
CASSFSDTIYF
TGTGCCAGCAGCTTCTCGGACACCATATATTTT
>TRBV6-4|TRBD1|TRBJ2-7
CASSEGQGLEQYF
TGTGCCAGCAGTGAGGGACAGGGCCTAGAGCAGTACTTC
>TRBV5-6|TRBD1|TRBJ2-5
CASSAPGQGLPQETQYF
TGTGCCAGCAGCGCGCCGGGACAGGGCCTCCCCCAAGAGACCCAGTACTTC
>TRBV23-1|-|TRBJ2-3
CARPTCSTDTQYF
TGCGCCAGACCGACTTGTAGCACAGATACGCAGTATTTT
>TRBV4-1|TRBD2|TRBJ2-7
CASSQDTAGGYYEQYF
TGCGCCAGCAGCCAAGATACAGCGGGGGGTTACTACGAGCAGTACTTC
>TRBV15|TRBD2|TRBJ2-7
CATSKGTSGTTGAYEQYF
TGTGCCACCAGCAAAGGGACTAGCGGGACCACCGGGGCCTACGAGCAGTACTTC
>TRBV5-5|TRBD1|TRBJ1-1
CASRPGTGGRMNTEAFF
TGTGCCAGCAGGCCCGGGACAGGGGGCCGGATGAACACTGAAGCTTTCTTT
>TRBV6-6|-|TRBJ1-2
CASSYSVEGSGYTF
TGTGCCAGCAGTTACTCGGTCGAGGGATCTGGCTACACCTTC
>TRBV7-9|TRBD1|TRBJ1-2
CASSQGGHLGYTF
TGTGCCAGCAGCCAGGGGGGACATCTAGGCTACACCTTC
>TRBV19|-|TRBJ1-2
CASSIGRGSSRGYTF
TGTGCCAGTAGTATAGGTAGGGGATCCTCGAGGGGCTACACCTTC
>TRBV7-2|-|TRBJ2-3
CASRPLGDTQYF
TGTGCCAGCCGACCACTAGGAGATACGCAGTATTTT
>TRBV28|-|TRBJ2-7
CASSLSRDEQYF
TGTGCCAGCAGTTTATCGAGGGACGAGCAGTACTTC
>TRBV10-3|-|TRBJ1-2
CAISDPTDNYGYTF
TGTGCCATCAGTGACCCGACAGACAACTATGGCTACACCTTC
>TRBV2|-|TRBJ1-6
CASSEGTAFSPLHF
TGTGCCAGCAGTGAAGGGACAGCCTTTTCACCCCTCCACTTT
>TRBV6-5|-|TRBJ2-4
CATGRGPGAKNIQYF
TGTGCAACCGGGAGGGGGCCCGGAGCCAAAAACATTCAGTACTTC
>TRBV5-6|-|TRBJ2-5
CASSPNTGQQETQYF
TGTGCCAGCAGCCCTAATACAGGCCAGCAAGAGACCCAGTACTTC
>TRBV18|-|TRBJ2-3
CASSPRGSSGTDTQYF
TGTGCCAGCTCACCACGAGGGTCTAGCGGCACAGATACGCAGTATTTT
>TRBV7-9|TRBD1|TRBJ1-1
CASSSTGGLTEAFF
TGTGCCAGCAGTTCTACAGGGGGCCTCACTGAAGCTTTCTTT
>TRBV15|TRBD1|TRBJ1-5
CATRPDRGSNQPQHF
TGTGCCACCAGACCGGACAGGGGAAGCAATCAGCCCCAGCATTTT
>TRBV30|TRBD1|TRBJ2-3
CAWSVGTGLTDTQYF
TGTGCCTGGAGTGTAGGGACAGGACTCACAGATACGCAGTATTTT
>TRBV5-1|-|TRBJ1-2
CASSSGGSGTLLGRGYTF
TGCGCCAGCAGCTCGGGGGGGTCCGGGACACTCCTGGGCCGGGGCTACACCTTC
>TRBV6-6|-|TRBJ1-1
CASRGGINTEAFF
TGTGCCAGCAGGGGAGGGATAAACACTGAAGCTTTCTTT
>TRBV28|TRBD1|TRBJ1-2
CATTGDPIYGYTF
TGTGCCACCACAGGGGACCCAATCTATGGCTACACCTTC
>TRBV10-1|-|TRBJ2-7
CASSEDSVSYEQYF
TGCGCCAGCAGTGAGGACAGTGTCTCCTACGAGCAGTACTTC
>TRBV25-1|TRBD2|TRBJ2-3
CGSSADREGYTDTQYF
TGTGGCAGCAGTGCGGATCGGGAGGGTTACACAGATACGCAGTATTTT
>TRBV7-7|TRBD2|TRBJ2-1
CASSHGGDEQFF
TGTGCTAGCAGCCACGGGGGGGATGAGCAGTTCTTC
>TRBV7-9|TRBD2|TRBJ2-1
CASSLVAGAPNNEQFF
TGTGCCAGCAGCTTAGTAGCGGGAGCCCCCAATAATGAGCAGTTCTTC
>TRBV5-5|-|TRBJ2-1
CASSLDWEEQFF
TGTGCCAGCAGCTTGGATTGGGAGGAGCAGTTCTTC
>TRBV27|-|TRBJ2-7
CASRRQPTYEQYF
TGTGCCAGTCGGCGGCAACCAACCTACGAGCAGTACTTC
>TRBV4-2|TRBD2|TRBJ2-1
CAGSQEGPSGAYNEQFF
TGTGCCGGCAGCCAAGAGGGGCCTAGCGGGGCCTACAATGAGCAGTTCTTC
>TRBV6-1|-|TRBJ1-1
CASSDRPGEAFF
TGTGCCAGCAGTGATCGGCCAGGGGAAGCTTTCTTT
>TRBV27|TRBD1|TRBJ1-1
CASQGGMNTEAFF
TGTGCCAGCCAGGGGGGTATGAACACTGAAGCTTTCTTT
>TRBV19|-|TRBJ2-6
CASSEIQGFSGANVLTF
TGTGCCAGTAGTGAGATTCAGGGATTCTCTGGGGCCAACGTCCTGACTTTC
>TRBV5-1|-|TRBJ2-7
CASSLEARGHEQYF
TGCGCCAGCAGCTTGGAGGCCAGGGGCCACGAGCAGTACTTC
>TRBV4-1|TRBD2|TRBJ2-7
CASSQAGTSFYEQYF
TGCGCCAGCAGCCAAGCCGGGACTAGCTTTTACGAGCAGTACTTC
>TRBV12-5|TRBD2|TRBJ2-1
CASGAGTSFSNEQFF
TGTGCTAGTGGGGCCGGGACTAGCTTTTCCAATGAGCAGTTCTTC
>TRBV11-2|TRBD1|TRBJ2-7
CASSLWGTASYEQYF
TGTGCCAGCAGCTTATGGGGGACAGCCTCCTACGAGCAGTACTTC
>TRBV19|TRBD1|TRBJ2-1
CASSIVGTGYNEQFF
TGTGCCAGTAGTATTGTTGGGACAGGGTACAATGAGCAGTTCTTC
>TRBV10-3|-|TRBJ2-2
CAISGEGTLTNTNTGELFF
TGTGCCATCAGTGGGGAGGGGACATTAACAAACACGAACACCGGGGAGCTGTTTTTT
>TRBV10-1|-|TRBJ2-1
CASSESGATNEQFF
TGCGCCAGCAGTGAGTCAGGGGCGACCAATGAGCAGTTCTTC
>TRBV2|-|TRBJ1-4
CASSGLRGGLEKLFF
TGTGCCAGCAGTGGTTTGAGGGGGGGGCTTGAAAAACTGTTTTTT
>TRBV5-4|TRBD1|TRBJ2-7
CASSFRTGNEQYF
TGTGCCAGCAGCTTTCGGACAGGGAACGAGCAGTACTTC